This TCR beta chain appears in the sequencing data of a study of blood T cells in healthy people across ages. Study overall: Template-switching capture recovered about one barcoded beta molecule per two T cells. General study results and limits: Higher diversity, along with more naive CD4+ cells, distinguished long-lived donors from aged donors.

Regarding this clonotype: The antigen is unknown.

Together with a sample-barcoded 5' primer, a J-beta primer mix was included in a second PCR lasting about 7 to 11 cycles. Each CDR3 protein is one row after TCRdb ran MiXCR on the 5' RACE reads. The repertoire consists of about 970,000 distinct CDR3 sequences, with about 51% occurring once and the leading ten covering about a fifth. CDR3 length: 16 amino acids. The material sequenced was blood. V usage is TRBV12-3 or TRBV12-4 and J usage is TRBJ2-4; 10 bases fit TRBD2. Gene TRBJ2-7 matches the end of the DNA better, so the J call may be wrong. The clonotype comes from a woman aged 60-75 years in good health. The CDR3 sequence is CASSLNSGLAGDEQYF. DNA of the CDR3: TGTGCCAGCAGTTTAAATTCGGGCCTAGCGGGGGACGAGCAGTACTTC.